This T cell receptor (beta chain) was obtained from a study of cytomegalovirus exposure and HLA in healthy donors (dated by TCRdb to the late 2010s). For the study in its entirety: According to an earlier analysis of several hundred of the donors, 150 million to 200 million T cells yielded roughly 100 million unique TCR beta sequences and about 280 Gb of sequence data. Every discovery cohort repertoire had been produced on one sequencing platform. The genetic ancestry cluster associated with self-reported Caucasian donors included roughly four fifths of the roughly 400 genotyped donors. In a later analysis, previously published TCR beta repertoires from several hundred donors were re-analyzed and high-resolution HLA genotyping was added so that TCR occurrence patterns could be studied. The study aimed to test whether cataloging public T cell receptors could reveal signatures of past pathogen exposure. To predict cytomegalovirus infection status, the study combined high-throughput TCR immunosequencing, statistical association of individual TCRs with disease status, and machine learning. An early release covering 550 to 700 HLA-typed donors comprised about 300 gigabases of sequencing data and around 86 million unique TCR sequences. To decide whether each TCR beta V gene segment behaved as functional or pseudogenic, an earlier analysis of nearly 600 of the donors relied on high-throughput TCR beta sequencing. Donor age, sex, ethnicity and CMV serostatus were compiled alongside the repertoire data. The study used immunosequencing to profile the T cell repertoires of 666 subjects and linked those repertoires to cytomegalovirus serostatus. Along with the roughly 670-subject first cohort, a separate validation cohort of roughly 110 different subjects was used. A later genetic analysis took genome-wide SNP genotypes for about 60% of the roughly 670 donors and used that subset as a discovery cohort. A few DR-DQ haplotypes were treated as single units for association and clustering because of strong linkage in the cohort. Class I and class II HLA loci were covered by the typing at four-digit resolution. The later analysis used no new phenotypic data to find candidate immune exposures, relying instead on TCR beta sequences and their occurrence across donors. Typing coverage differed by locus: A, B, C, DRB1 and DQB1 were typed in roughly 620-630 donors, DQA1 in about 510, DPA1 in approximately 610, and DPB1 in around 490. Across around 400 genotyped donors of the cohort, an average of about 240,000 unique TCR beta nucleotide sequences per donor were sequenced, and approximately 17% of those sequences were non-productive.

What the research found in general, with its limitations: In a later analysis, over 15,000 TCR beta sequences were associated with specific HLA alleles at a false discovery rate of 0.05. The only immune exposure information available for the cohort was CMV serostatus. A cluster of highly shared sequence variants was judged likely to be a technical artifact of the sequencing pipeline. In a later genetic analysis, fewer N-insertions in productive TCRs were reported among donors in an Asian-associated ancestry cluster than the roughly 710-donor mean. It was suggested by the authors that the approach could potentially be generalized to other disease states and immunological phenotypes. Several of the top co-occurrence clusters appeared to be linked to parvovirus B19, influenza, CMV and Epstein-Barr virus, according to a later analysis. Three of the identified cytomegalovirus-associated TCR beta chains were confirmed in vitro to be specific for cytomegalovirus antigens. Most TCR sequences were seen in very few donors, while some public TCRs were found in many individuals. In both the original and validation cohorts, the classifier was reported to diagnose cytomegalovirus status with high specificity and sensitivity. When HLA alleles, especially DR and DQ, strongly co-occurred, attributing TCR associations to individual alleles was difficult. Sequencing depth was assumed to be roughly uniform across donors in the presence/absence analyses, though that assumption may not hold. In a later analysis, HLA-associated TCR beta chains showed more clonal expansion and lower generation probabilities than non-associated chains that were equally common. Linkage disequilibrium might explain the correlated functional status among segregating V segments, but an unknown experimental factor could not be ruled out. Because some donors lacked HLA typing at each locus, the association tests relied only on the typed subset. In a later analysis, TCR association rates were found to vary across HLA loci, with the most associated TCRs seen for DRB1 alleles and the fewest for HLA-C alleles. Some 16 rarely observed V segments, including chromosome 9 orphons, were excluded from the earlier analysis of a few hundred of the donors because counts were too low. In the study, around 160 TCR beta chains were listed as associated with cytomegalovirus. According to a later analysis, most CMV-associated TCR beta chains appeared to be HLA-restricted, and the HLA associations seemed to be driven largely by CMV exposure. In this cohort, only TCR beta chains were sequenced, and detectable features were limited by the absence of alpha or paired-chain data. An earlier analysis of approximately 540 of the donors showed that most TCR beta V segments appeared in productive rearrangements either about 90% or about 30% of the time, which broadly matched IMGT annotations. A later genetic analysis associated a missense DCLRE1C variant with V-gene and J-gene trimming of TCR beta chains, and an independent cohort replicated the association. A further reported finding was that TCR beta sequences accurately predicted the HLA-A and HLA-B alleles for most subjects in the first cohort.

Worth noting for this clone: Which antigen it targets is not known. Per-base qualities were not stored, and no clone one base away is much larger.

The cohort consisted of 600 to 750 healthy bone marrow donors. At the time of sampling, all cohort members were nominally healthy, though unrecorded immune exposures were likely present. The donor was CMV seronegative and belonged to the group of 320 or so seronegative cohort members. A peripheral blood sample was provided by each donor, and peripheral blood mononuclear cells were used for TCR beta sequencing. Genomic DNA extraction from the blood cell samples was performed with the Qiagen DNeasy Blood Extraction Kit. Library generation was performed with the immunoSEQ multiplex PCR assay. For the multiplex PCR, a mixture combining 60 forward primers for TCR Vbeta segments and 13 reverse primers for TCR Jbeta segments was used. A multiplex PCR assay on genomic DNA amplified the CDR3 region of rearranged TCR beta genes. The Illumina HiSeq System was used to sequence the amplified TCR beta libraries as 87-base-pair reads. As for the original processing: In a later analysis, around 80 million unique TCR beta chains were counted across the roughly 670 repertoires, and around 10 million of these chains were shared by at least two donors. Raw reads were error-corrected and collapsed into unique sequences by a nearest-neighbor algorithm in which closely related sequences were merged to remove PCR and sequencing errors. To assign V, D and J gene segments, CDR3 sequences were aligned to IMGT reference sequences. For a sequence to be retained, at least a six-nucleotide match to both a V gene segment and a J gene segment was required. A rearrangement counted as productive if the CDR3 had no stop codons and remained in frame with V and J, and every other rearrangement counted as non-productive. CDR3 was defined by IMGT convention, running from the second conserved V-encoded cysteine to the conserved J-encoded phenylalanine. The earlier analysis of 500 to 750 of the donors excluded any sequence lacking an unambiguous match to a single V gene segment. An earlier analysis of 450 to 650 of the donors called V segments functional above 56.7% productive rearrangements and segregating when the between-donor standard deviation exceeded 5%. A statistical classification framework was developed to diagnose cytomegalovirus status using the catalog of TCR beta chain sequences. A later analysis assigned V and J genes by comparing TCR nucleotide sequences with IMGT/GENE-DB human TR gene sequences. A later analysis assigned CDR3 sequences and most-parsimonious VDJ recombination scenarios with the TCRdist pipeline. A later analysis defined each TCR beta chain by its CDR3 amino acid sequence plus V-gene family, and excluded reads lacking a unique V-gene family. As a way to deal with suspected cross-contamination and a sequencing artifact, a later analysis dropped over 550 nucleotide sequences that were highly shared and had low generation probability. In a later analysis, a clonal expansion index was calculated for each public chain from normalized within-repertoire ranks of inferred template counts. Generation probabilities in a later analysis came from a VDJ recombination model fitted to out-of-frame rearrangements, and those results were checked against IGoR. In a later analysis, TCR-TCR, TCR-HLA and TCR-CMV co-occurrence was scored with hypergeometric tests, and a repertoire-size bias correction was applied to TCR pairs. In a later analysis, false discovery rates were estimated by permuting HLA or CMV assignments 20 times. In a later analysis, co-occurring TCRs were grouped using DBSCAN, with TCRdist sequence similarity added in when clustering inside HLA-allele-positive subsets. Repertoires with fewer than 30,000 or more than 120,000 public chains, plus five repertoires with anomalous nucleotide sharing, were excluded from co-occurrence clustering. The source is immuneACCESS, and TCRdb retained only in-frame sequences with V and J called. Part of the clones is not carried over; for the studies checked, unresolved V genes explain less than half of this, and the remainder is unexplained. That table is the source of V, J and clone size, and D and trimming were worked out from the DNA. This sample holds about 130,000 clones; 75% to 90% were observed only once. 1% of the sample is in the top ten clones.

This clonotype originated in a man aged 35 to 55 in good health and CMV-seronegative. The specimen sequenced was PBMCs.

The CDR3 reads CASRIPGVPGELFF. The DNA sequence is given as TGTGCCAGCAGGATCCCAGGGGTCCCCGGGGAGCTGTTTTTT. The sequence joins TRBV6-1 to TRBJ2-2; the best D guess is TRBD1, with 6 bases matching. CDR1 and CDR2 (MNHNS, SASEGT) derive from the germline V gene. Cut back by 6 bases and 6 bases, the V and J ends lie 14 bases apart. There are 14 amino acids in the CDR3, from cysteine to phenylalanine inclusive. Only CDR3 DNA is held: 42 bases, read in frame from base 1.